The rows below give T cell receptor beta chains drawn from one sample of a study of T-cell reconstitution after alpha-beta-depleted transplantation in children. TCRdb processed the PCR reads anew with MiXCR; each CDR3 protein has one entry. The sample lists about 610,000 distinct CDR3 sequences, over 9.5% occurring once. Source: PBMCs from the stem cell graft donor, taken from the stem cell graft. Receptors were obtained from a human donor who donated a stem cell graft to a child with acute myeloid leukemia. Each CDR3 is given with its conserved first and last residue. The D gene is left open where the match is weak. Not all rows give a size; the values are once, few, many and, for expanded clones, a class.

CDR3 protein	CDR3 DNA	D gene	CDR3 length	J gene	clone size	V gene
CASSLRQEAEAFF	TGTGCCAGCAGCCTAAGACAGGAGGCTGAAGCTTTCTTT	-	13	TRBJ1-1	-	TRBV7-2
CASSFQGSPQPQHF	TGTGCCAGCAGCTTCCAGGGGTCCCCTCAGCCCCAGCATTTT	-	14	TRBJ1-5	few	TRBV7-9
CSASPPSGRQYNEQFF	TGCAGTGCTAGTCCGCCTAGCGGGAGGCAGTACAATGAGCAGTTCTTC	TRBD2	16	TRBJ2-1	few	TRBV20-1
CASRRAGGNYGYTF	TGTGCCAGCCGCCGGGCAGGGGGCAACTATGGCTACACCTTC	TRBD1	14	TRBJ1-2	-	TRBV27
CASSGPTSYEQYF	TGTGCCAGCAGTGGACCGACTAGCTACGAGCAGTACTTC	-	13	TRBJ2-7	-	TRBV27
CSAREPGGSRAAETQYF	TGCAGTGCTAGAGAGCCGGGGGGCTCAAGGGCCGCAGAGACCCAGTACTTC	-	17	TRBJ2-5	many	TRBV20-1
CASSFNDRGTEAFF	TGTGCCAGCAGCTTTAACGACAGGGGCACTGAAGCTTTCTTT	TRBD1	14	TRBJ1-1	few	TRBV7-3
CASSGASSGELFF	TGTGCCAGCAGCGGTGCTAGTTCCGGGGAGCTGTTTTTT	-	13	TRBJ2-2	few	TRBV7-9
CASSPLANQETQYF	TGTGCCAGCAGCCCCCTAGCGAACCAAGAGACCCAGTACTTC	-	14	TRBJ2-5	-	TRBV7-9
CASRRWEQETQYF	TGTGCCAGCAGAAGGTGGGAGCAAGAGACCCAGTACTTC	-	13	TRBJ2-5	-	TRBV6-2/TRBV6-3
CASSLEFETQYF	TGCGCCAGCAGCTTGGAGTTTGAGACCCAGTACTTC	-	12	TRBJ2-5	many	TRBV5-1
CASSVDSGTGPYEQYF	TGTGCCAGCAGCGTAGATTCCGGGACAGGCCCCTACGAGCAGTACTTC	TRBD1	16	TRBJ2-7	-	TRBV9
CASRGLAFQETQYF	TGTGCCAGCAGGGGACTAGCTTTCCAAGAGACCCAGTACTTC	TRBD2	14	TRBJ2-5	few	TRBV6-2/TRBV6-3
CASSFRRWQQETQYF	TGCGCCAGCAGCTTCCGGCGATGGCAGCAAGAGACCCAGTACTTC	-	15	TRBJ2-5	few	TRBV5-1
CSARGQGGTEAFF	TGCAGTGCTAGAGGGCAGGGTGGGACTGAAGCTTTCTTT	-	13	TRBJ1-1	-	TRBV20-1
CASTYNRKTGLRNTGELFF	TGTGCCAGCACCTACAACCGGAAGACAGGGCTGAGGAACACCGGGGAGCTGTTTTTT	TRBD1	19	TRBJ2-2	-	TRBV6-2/TRBV6-3
CASQREPNLYNEQFF	TGTGCCAGCCAGCGGGAGCCCAATTTATACAATGAGCAGTTCTTC	TRBD2	15	TRBJ2-1	few	TRBV6-4